This T cell receptor (beta chain) was sequenced in a study of T-cell memory formation after mild COVID-19. V lost 8 bases and J lost 7; bases outside the gene matches: 5. Germline CDR1 reads SGHVS; CDR2 reads FQNEAQ. The CDR3 extends over 13 amino acids. The 5'RACE method, run with constant-segment primers, produced TCR alpha and TCR beta cDNA libraries (carrying sample barcodes and UMIs). TCRdb called the 5' RACE reads again in MiXCR, with one record for every CDR3 protein. The top ten clones hold approximately 8.1% of a sample with 400,000 or so distinct CDR3 sequences, roughly 20% of them seen once.

Sample: PBMCs or a T cell subset sorted from them (not recorded which). The V call is TRBV7-8, the J call TRBJ1-6; TRBD1 matches 7 bases. The TCR was taken from an adult woman who had mild COVID-19 (a few samples of this study predate the infection). Cell type and time point are not known. The CDR3 sequence is CASSRDRNSPLHF. In DNA form, the CDR3 reads TGTGCCAGCTCCCGGGACAGAAATTCACCCCTCCACTTT.